This entry concerns a single T cell receptor (beta chain). These data are taken from a study of identifying expanded T cells in peripheral blood. Trimming took 7 bases from V and 1 from J, leaving 22 bases between them. The germline V gene has CDR1 SEHNR and CDR2 FQNEAQ (reference sequence). The CDR3 is 17 amino acids. TCRdb keeps only in-frame clones here, not all; method: immunoSEQ multiplex PCR. The data hold 60,000 to 70,000 clones, with about 87% observed a single time. The rearrangement uses TRBV7-9 and TRBJ1-1; maybe TRBD1 (6 bases). Sequencing was done on a sample of blood. The TCR was taken from a person aged 18-70 years in good health. The CDR3 loop reads CASIYLGQGKGNTEAFF. In nucleotides, the CDR3 is TGTGCCAGCATATACTTAGGGCAGGGGAAAGGGAACACTGAAGCTTTCTTT.